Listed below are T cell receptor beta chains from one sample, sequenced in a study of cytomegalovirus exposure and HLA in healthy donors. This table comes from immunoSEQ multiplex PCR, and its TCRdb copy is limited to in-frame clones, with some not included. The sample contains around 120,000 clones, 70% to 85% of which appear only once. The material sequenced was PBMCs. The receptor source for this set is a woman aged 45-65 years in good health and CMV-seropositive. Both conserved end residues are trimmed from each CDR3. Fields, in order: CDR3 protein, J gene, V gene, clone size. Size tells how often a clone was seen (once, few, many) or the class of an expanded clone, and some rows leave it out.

CDR3 protein: ASSQETGYNTEAF; J gene: TRBJ1-1; V gene: TRBV4-3; clone size: -
CDR3 protein: ASSMPGQGAADTQY; J gene: TRBJ2-3; V gene: TRBV19; clone size: -
CDR3 protein: ASSPRGDREDYEQY; J gene: TRBJ2-7; V gene: TRBV4-2; clone size: -
CDR3 protein: ASSATSGRSDTQY; J gene: TRBJ2-3; V gene: TRBV9; clone size: -
CDR3 protein: ASRRATGDYGYT; J gene: TRBJ1-2; V gene: TRBV6-4; clone size: -
CDR3 protein: ASSYGGAAYEQY; J gene: TRBJ2-7; V gene: TRBV6-5; clone size: -
CDR3 protein: VRSRSTYEQY; J gene: TRBJ2-7; V gene: TRBV7-5; clone size: -
CDR3 protein: AISEGRTQETQY; J gene: TRBJ2-5; V gene: TRBV10-3; clone size: -
CDR3 protein: ASSKGLMNTEAF; J gene: TRBJ1-1; V gene: TRBV13; clone size: -
CDR3 protein: SARSSEGATGELF; J gene: TRBJ2-2; V gene: TRBV29-1; clone size: -
CDR3 protein: ASSLRAGGNSGAF; J gene: TRBJ1-1; V gene: TRBV7-2; clone size: -
CDR3 protein: ASSLDSAGAF; J gene: TRBJ1-1; V gene: TRBV5-6; clone size: -
CDR3 protein: ASSFGSGNSGYT; J gene: TRBJ1-2; V gene: TRBV28; clone size: few
CDR3 protein: ASTWTAALETQY; J gene: TRBJ2-5; V gene: TRBV6-1; clone size: -
CDR3 protein: ASSATGGDDYGYT; J gene: TRBJ1-2; V gene: TRBV27; clone size: few
CDR3 protein: ASTPIPSGANVLT; J gene: TRBJ2-6; V gene: TRBV2; clone size: -
CDR3 protein: ASIKGGSYEQY; J gene: TRBJ2-7; V gene: TRBV7-9; clone size: -
CDR3 protein: AISESNNLEQF; J gene: TRBJ2-1; V gene: TRBV10-3; clone size: -
CDR3 protein: ASSTTQGVGPQH; J gene: TRBJ1-5; V gene: TRBV7-2; clone size: -